Following are 28 T cell receptor beta chains from one sample sequenced in a study of T-cell reconstitution after alpha-beta-depleted transplantation in children. Unique molecular identifiers tagged the TCRbeta library. MiXCR, run by TCRdb on the PCR reads, gives a single entry per CDR3 protein. Altogether about 200,000 distinct CDR3 sequences are present, about 14% being singletons, with the ten largest covering around 13%. The sequences come from PBMCs from the stem cell graft donor, collected from the stem cell graft. Receptors originate from a human donor who donated a stem cell graft to a child with acute lymphoblastic leukemia.

The sample holds many counts of this clonotype. This chain connects TRBV12-3 or TRBV12-4 to TRBJ1-1; possibly TRBD1 for D (6 bases). CDR3 length: 13 amino acids. V was trimmed by 7 bases and J by 0 bases, leaving 9 bases between them. CDR3 bases: TGTGCCAGCATTGGGACACTGAACACTGAAGCTTTCTTT. It translates to CASIGTLNTEAFF.

This clonotype was seen ten or more times. The V gene is TRBV5-5, the J gene TRBJ2-1, with TRBD1 matching over 8 bases. The germline V gene encodes CDR1 SGHKS and CDR2 YYEKEE (reference sequence). CDR3 length: 15 residues. Trimming cost V 3 bases and J 7 bases; bases outside gene matches: 9. The CDR3 DNA reads TGTGCCAGCAGCTCCTACCCCGGGACAGGTAATGAGCAGTTCTTC. Its protein product is CASSSYPGTGNEQFF.

This clonotype was counted at least ten times. This sequence joins TRBV6-5 and TRBJ1-2; D might be TRBD1 (6 bases). Trimming removed 2 bases from V and 8 bases from J, with 12 bases in between. The CDR3 length is 13 residues. Germline CDR1 reads MNHEY; CDR2 reads SVGAGI. The CDR3 DNA follows: TGTGCCAGCAGTTACGTACAGGGACGAGGCTACACCTTC. This gives the protein CASSYVQGRGYTF.

The chain couples TRBV6-2 or TRBV6-3 to TRBJ1-1; TRBD1 matches 8 bases. The CDR3 length is 13 residues. With V trimmed by 8 bases and J by 7 bases, 9 bases remained unmatched. Germline lookup yields CDR1 MNHEY and CDR2 SVGEGT. The CDR3 region is CASLYSTGVEAFF. The CDR3 bases are TGTGCCAGCCTTTATTCGACAGGGGTTGAAGCTTTCTTT.

This clonotype was detected ten times or more. V gene TRBV10-2 combines with J gene TRBJ1-6; D gene ambiguous. This CDR3 is built from 16 residues. The germline gives CDR1 WSHSY, CDR2 SAAADI. Trimming shortened V by 0 bases and J by 9 bases, and 15 bases separated the two germline ends. As DNA, the CDR3 is TGCGCCAGCAGTGAGTCGAACAAGAAAATAAGTTCACCCCTCCACTTT. Its translation: CASSESNKKISSPLHF.

The V call is TRBV12-3 or TRBV12-4, the J call TRBJ2-7; the match to TRBD1 covers 9 bases. Germline trimming cut 2 bases from V and 0 bases from J; bases unmatched to any gene: 14. The CDR3 consists of 19 residues. CDR3 amino acids: CASSLIGTGLLGSSYEQYF. In DNA form, the CDR3 reads TGTGCCAGCAGTTTAATTGGGACAGGGCTACTCGGGAGCTCCTACGAGCAGTACTTC.

This clonotype was found a few times. The chain links TRBV5-1 to TRBJ2-7, with a possible D match to TRBD1 (6 bases). Trimming shortened V by 4 bases and J by 3 bases, and 11 bases separated the two germline ends. CDR3 length: 13 amino acids. Germline V CDR1 and CDR2: SGHRS, YFSETQ. Here the CDR3 reads CASSRDINYEQYF. CDR3 in DNA: TGCGCCAGCAGCCGGGACATAAACTACGAGCAGTACTTC. Full variable domain (remainder filled in from reference TRBV5-1 and TRBJ2-7): KAGVTQTPRYLIKTRGQQVTLSCSPISGHRSVSWYQQTPGQGLQFLFEYFSETQRNKGNFPGRFSGRQFSNSRSEMNVSTLELGDSALYLCASSRDINYEQYFGPGTRLTVT.

This clonotype was picked up many times. The chain has TRBV12-3 or TRBV12-4 and TRBJ2-3; no definite D call. CDR3 size: 11 residues. Trimming left V 7 bases short and J 4 bases short, with 6 bases between. CDR3 protein: CASTRADTQYF. CDR3 coding DNA: TGTGCCAGCACCCGCGCAGATACGCAGTATTTT.

This clonotype turned up a few times. The chain employs TRBV7-9 and TRBJ2-7; D possibly corresponds to TRBD1 (6 bases). V was clipped by 4 bases and J by 6 bases, with 13 bases between them. The germline V gene has CDR1 SEHNR and CDR2 FQNEAQ (reference sequence). This CDR3 contains 13 residues. The CDR3 coding sequence is TGTGCCAGCAGCTGGACCACAGGGACCGAGCAGTACTTC. Its translation is CASSWTTGTEQYF. Together with reference TRBV7-9 and TRBJ2-7, the CDR3 gives the full variable domain: DTGVSQNPRHKITKRGQNVTFRCDPISEHNRLYWYRQTLGQGPEFLTYFQNEAQLEKSRLLSDRFSAERPKGSFSTLEIQRTEQGDSAMYLCASSWTTGTEQYFGPGTRLTVT.

In its sample, this clonotype was seen many times. The genes are TRBV4-1 and TRBJ2-1, with 9 bases identical to TRBD2. With 3 bases clipped from V and 7 bases from J, the junction kept 10 bases outside the gene matches. Germline lookup yields CDR1 MGHRA and CDR2 YSYEKL. The CDR3 contains 16 residues. CDR3 region: CASSQYGTSLSNEQFF. The CDR3 DNA follows: TGCGCCAGCAGCCAGTACGGGACTAGCCTCTCGAATGAGCAGTTCTTC.

The rearrangement joins TRBV27 to TRBJ1-4; 8 bases agree with TRBD1. Germline CDR1 is MNHEY and CDR2 is SMNVEV (reference sequence). The CDR3 sequence is 14 residues long. V was clipped by 4 bases and J by 8 bases; unmatched bases: 6. The CDR3 nucleotides are TGTGCCAGCAGTTGGCGTAACAGGGGGGAAAAACTGTTTTTT. It encodes CASSWRNRGEKLFF.

This clonotype was observed many times. This chain joins TRBV7-2 and TRBJ2-3, with D perhaps TRBD2 (6 bases). Trimming pared 4 bases from V and 1 base from J, leaving 9 bases between. The CDR3 runs to 14 residues. The germline V gene encodes CDR1 SGHTA and CDR2 FQGNSA. In DNA, the CDR3 is TGTGCCAGCAGCTCGTCTAGCGGCACAGATACGCAGTATTTT. Amino acids: CASSSSSGTDTQYF.

There are many counts of this clonotype. The chain combines TRBV10-3 with TRBJ1-6; no clear D gene. The germline CDR1 and CDR2 sequences are ENHRY and SYGVKD. Between the trimmed V and J ends, which lost 3 bases and 0 bases, there was a span of 6 bases. CDR3 size: 15 residues. As DNA, the CDR3 is TGTGCCATCAGTGATAAGGGCTCCTATAATTCACCCCTCCACTTT. Its protein is CAISDKGSYNSPLHF.

This clonotype was observed many times. The chain links TRBV12-3 or TRBV12-4 to TRBJ2-2, with 7 bases lining up with TRBD1. The CDR3 sequence is 13 residues long. The V segment lost 5 bases and the J segment 5 bases; nucleotides outside the gene matches: 2. CDR3 sequence reads: CASSTGATGELFF. The CDR3 DNA reads TGTGCCAGCAGTACAGGGGCGACCGGGGAGCTGTTTTTT.

Remarks on this clonotype: At one boundary the junction diverges from the germline segment, which might be a read error. This chain connects TRBV20-1 to TRBJ1-1; D perhaps matches TRBD1 (5 bases). The CDR3 is 15 amino acids. Germline V lookup: CDR1 DFQATT, CDR2 SNEGSKA (reference sequence). Written as DNA, the CDR3 is TGCAGTGCTAGAGGGGACCAATTGATGAACACTGAAGCTTTCTTC. This codes for CSARGDQLMNTEAFF.

This clonotype was detected ten times or more. The rearrangement uses TRBV5-6 and TRBJ1-6; tentative D call: TRBD1 (6 bases). Germline CDR1 SGHDT, CDR2 YYEEEE. V dropped 4 bases and J dropped 5 bases, with 13 bases sitting between them. The CDR3 covers 15 residues. CDR3 loop: CASSTPGANNSPLHF. The CDR3 DNA reads as TGTGCCAGCAGCACTCCAGGGGCAAATAATTCACCCCTCCACTTT.

On this clonotype itself: This may stem from a read error, because a much larger clone lies one nucleotide away. The CDR3 nucleotides read TGCAGCTTTCAAGAGACGGAGACCCAGTACTTC. It yields the protein CSFQETETQYF. The chain combines TRBV29-1 with TRBJ2-5; no reliable D call. Trimming took 8 bases from V and 5 from J, leaving 12 bases between them. CDR1 and CDR2 (germline): SQVTM, ANQGSEA. The length of the CDR3 is 11 residues. Based on the CDR3 plus reference TRBV29-1 and TRBJ2-5, the full variable domain is SAVISQKPSRDICQRGTSLTIQCQVDSQVTMMFWYRQQPGQSLTLIATANQGSEATYESGFVIDKFPISRPNLTFSTLTVSNMSPEDSSIYLCSFQETETQYFGPGTRLLVL.

This clonotype is judged medium-sized. The chain couples TRBV27 to TRBJ2-1; tentatively, D is TRBD2 (5 bases). Looked up from germline, CDR1 is MNHEY and CDR2 is SMNVEV (reference sequence). CDR3 length: 15 amino acids. V shed 6 bases and J shed 7 bases, with 19 bases lying between them. The DNA of the CDR3 is TGTGCCAGCAGCCGCCTTTGGTCCAGAGGGAATGAGCAGTTCTTC. It specifies CASSRLWSRGNEQFF.

This clonotype has at least ten counts. V and J are TRBV5-4 and TRBJ2-7; 7 bases line up with TRBD1. Germline-derived CDR1 and CDR2 are SGHNT and YYREEE (reference sequence). CDR3 length equals 15 residues. V trimming: 5 bases; J trimming: 0 bases; junction bases outside the gene matches: 8. For the CDR3, the DNA is TGTGCCAGCAGTTCTACGACAGGGTCCTCCTACGAGCAGTACTTC. Translation gives CASSSTTGSSYEQYF.

The rearrangement joins TRBV3-1 to TRBJ1-2; 9 bases match TRBD1. With 1 base clipped from V and 6 bases from J, the junction kept 3 bases outside the gene matches. The CDR3 contains 14 residues. Germline loops: CDR1 LGHDT, CDR2 YNNKEL (reference sequence). The CDR3 sequence is CASSQGDRVHGYTF. The DNA for the CDR3 is TGTGCCAGCAGCCAAGGGGACAGGGTCCATGGCTACACCTTC.

The rearrangement joins TRBV10-3 to TRBJ1-5; D remains unclear. The V and J ends lost 0 bases and 0 bases respectively, with 12 bases between them. This CDR3 has 17 amino acids. In germline, CDR1 is ENHRY, CDR2 SYGVKD. This CDR3 is CAISESSGRNSNQPQHF. The DNA of the CDR3 is TGTGCCATCAGTGAGTCGTCAGGACGAAATAGCAATCAGCCCCAGCATTTT.

The rearrangement links TRBV6-5 to TRBJ1-2, with TRBD1 as a possible D gene (5 bases). Trimming shortened V by 2 bases and J by 4 bases, and 11 bases separated the two germline ends. The CDR3 extends over 14 amino acids. Germline V gene lookup returns CDR1 MNHEY and CDR2 SVGAGI. The CDR3 DNA reads as TGTGCCAGCAGTTACAGACAGAGAGGCTATGGCTACACCTTC. This gives the protein CASSYRQRGYGYTF.

This clonotype was observed at least ten times. The J gene is TRBJ2-1, the V gene TRBV20-1; 7 bases are shared with TRBD2. Germline V gene data show CDR1 as DFQATT and CDR2 as SNEGSKA (reference sequence). This CDR3 is 15 amino acids long. V lost 1 base, J lost 7 bases, and 10 bases stayed unmatched. CDR3 DNA: TGCAGTGCTAGAGTAGCGGGCCTAACGGCTAATGAGCAGTTCTTC. Residues: CSARVAGLTANEQFF.

This clonotype was found many times. This chain uses TRBV6-1 with TRBJ2-1, with 10 nucleotides matching TRBD1. This CDR3 comprises 17 residues. The V segment lost 4 bases and the J segment 3 bases; nucleotides outside the gene matches: 9. Germline loops: CDR1 MNHNS, CDR2 SASEGT. CDR3 in amino acids: CASSGLHRDRGYNEQFF. CDR3 coding DNA: TGTGCCAGCAGTGGTCTTCATCGGGACAGGGGCTACAATGAGCAGTTCTTC.

As regards this clonotype: Since a much larger clone is just one base distant, this may be a read error. The genes are TRBV28 and TRBJ1-5; D might be TRBD1 (6 bases). The germline CDR1 and CDR2 sequences are MDHEN and SYDVKM. This CDR3 comprises 17 residues. CDR3 nucleotides: TGTGCCAGCAGTTCCCCAGGGGTAGTTACTAGCGATCAGCCCCAGCATTTT. This translates into CASSSPGVVTSDQPQHF.

This clonotype occurred many times. The chain couples TRBV29-1 to TRBJ1-1, with D tentatively TRBD1 (6 bases). V lost 7 bases, J lost 0 bases, and 12 bases lay in between. The germline V gene has CDR1 SQVTM and CDR2 ANQGSEA. The CDR3 loop spans 13 amino acids. DNA for the CDR3: TGCAGCGCGAGGGGGGGGTTGAACACTGAAGCTTTCTTT. As protein: CSARGGLNTEAFF. Together with reference TRBV29-1 and TRBJ1-1, the CDR3 gives the full variable domain: SAVISQKPSRDICQRGTSLTIQCQVDSQVTMMFWYRQQPGQSLTLIATANQGSEATYESGFVIDKFPISRPNLTFSTLTVSNMSPEDSSIYLCSARGGLNTEAFFGQGTRLTVV.

This clonotype was observed at least ten times. The chain has TRBV9 and TRBJ2-6; D is perhaps TRBD1 (6 bases). The CDR3 totals 16 residues. V was pared by 3 bases and J by 7 bases, with 17 bases between. CDR1 is SGDLS, CDR2 YYNGEE, per germline. The CDR3 nucleotides read TGTGCCAGCAGCGCAACCCCGGACAGCCGAGCCAACGTCCTGACTTTC. As protein: CASSATPDSRANVLTF.

This clonotype occurred many times. The V and J genes are TRBV5-1 and TRBJ2-5; TRBD2 is a possible D gene (5 bases). Germline CDR1 reads SGHRS; CDR2 reads YFSETQ. V was cut by 0 bases and J by 5 bases, with 14 bases left in between. The CDR3 length is 15 residues. This CDR3 is CASSLAAAVWETQYF. CDR3 DNA sequence: TGCGCCAGCAGCTTGGCGGCAGCGGTTTGGGAGACCCAGTACTTC. Filled out from reference TRBV5-1 and TRBJ2-5, the complete variable domain reads KAGVTQTPRYLIKTRGQQVTLSCSPISGHRSVSWYQQTPGQGLQFLFEYFSETQRNKGNFPGRFSGRQFSNSRSEMNVSTLELGDSALYLCASSLAAAVWETQYFGPGTRLLVL.